This section outlines one T cell receptor (beta chain) sequence together with its context. The data were produced by immunoSEQ multiplex PCR, yet TCRdb's version contains in-frame clones alone and is incomplete. In the table there are about 350,000 clones, approximately 91% of which are singletons. V was pared by 3 bases and J by 5 bases, with 5 bases of the junction left unmatched. From germline, CDR1 is GTSNPN and CDR2 SVGIG (reference sequence). This CDR3 has 15 residues. Grouping used clinical history reported by participants in a survey and questionnaire. The data derive from a study of blood T cell repertoires in COVID-19. Study details: Whether acute or convalescent, the COVID-19 samples came from the United States, Italy and Spain.

The sequenced sample consisted of PBMCs or T cells enriched from blood (not recorded which). This receptor was taken from a woman in her thirties who had been exposed to COVID-19. This chain uses TRBV30 with TRBJ2-1; 12 bases are a match to TRBD2. The CDR3 DNA is TGTGCCTGGAGCCCGGGACTAGCGGGCGACAATGAGCAGTTCTTC. This encodes CAWSPGLAGDNEQFF.